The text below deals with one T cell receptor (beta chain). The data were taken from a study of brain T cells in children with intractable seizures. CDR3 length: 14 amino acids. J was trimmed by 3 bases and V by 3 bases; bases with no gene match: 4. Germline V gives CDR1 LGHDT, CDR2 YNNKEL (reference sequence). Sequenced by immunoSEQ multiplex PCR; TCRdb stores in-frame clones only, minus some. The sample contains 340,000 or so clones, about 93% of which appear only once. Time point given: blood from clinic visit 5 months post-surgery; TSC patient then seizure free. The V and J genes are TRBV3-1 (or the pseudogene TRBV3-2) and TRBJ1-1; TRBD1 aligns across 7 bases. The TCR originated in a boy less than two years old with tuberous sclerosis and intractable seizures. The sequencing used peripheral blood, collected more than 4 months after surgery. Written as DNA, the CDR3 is TGTGCCAGCAGCCACAGGGGGATGGACACTGAAGCTTTCTTT. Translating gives CASSHRGMDTEAFF.